This TCR beta chain was obtained from a study of T cell responses to AZD1222 COVID-19 vaccine. The study, taken as a whole, reports: The donor cohort was predominantly white British with a female majority, and clonal diversity may have been underestimated. Unmutated regions of variants are reportedly targeted by nearly half of spike-specific TCRs.

Remarks on this clone: Antigen unknown.

Sequencing used immunoSEQ multiplex PCR; TCRdb keeps in-frame clones, though not all of them. The sample holds over 100,000 clones, just under 95% seen once. Here the sequenced sample was peripheral blood, taken on day 0 of AZD1222 vaccination. The TCR sequence derives from an adult in good health.

This chain's CDR3 is CASSRRQGVNTEAFF. The CDR3 region has the DNA TGTGCCAGCAGCCGCCGTCAGGGGGTGAACACTGAAGCTTTCTTT. The chain employs TRBV6-5 and TRBJ1-1; TRBD1 matches at 7 bases. Germline assignment: CDR1 MNHEY and CDR2 SVGAGI. V trimming: 6 bases; J trimming: 0 bases; junction bases outside the gene matches: 7. The CDR3 extends over 15 amino acids.